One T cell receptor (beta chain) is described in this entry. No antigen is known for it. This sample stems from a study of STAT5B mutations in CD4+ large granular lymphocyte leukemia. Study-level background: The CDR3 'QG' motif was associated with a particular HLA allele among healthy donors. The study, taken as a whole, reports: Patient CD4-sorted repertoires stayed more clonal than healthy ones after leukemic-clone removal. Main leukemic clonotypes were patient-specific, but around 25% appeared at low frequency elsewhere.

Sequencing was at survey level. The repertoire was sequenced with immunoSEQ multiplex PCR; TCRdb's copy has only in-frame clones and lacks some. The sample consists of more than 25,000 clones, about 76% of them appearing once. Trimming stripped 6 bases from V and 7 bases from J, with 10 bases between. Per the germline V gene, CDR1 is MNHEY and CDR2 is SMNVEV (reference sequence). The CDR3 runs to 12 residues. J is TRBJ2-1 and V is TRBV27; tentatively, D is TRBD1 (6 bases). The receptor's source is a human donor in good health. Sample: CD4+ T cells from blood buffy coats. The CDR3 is CASRTGRNEQFF. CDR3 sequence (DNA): TGTGCCAGCAGGACAGGTAGGAATGAGCAGTTCTTC.